This TCR beta chain was captured in a study of human T cells and chemical hapten exposure. This CDR3 has 15 amino acids. J was trimmed by 5 bases and V by 5 bases; bases with no gene match: 9. TCRdb recomputed calls from the RACE reads with MiXCR, one row per CDR3 protein. The sample holds about 300,000 distinct CDR3 sequences, 4.5% to 5.5% seen once. This clonotype came up many times. The antigen is not known. The sample's time point: pre-sensitization, week 0. Described treatment: therapeutic diphenylcyclopropenone sensitization with weekly scalp DPC. Study-wide results and limits: There was a positive correlation between PT1 expanded TCR counts and patch test score. Among TCRs, those above 1 in 1000 frequency were unaffected by DPC sensitization.

The sequence was collected from a woman younger than 30 with alopecia areata. Some clones in this sample may be carry-over from other donors' samples. The chain uses TRBV12-3 or TRBV12-4 and TRBJ2-3; TRBD2 matches 8 bases. Sequenced material: whole blood, taken in connection with sensitization to the hapten diphenylcyclopropenone (DPC). The CDR3 DNA reads as TGTGCCAGCAGTCCGAGCGGGGGCCTGCGAGATACGCAGTATTTT. Residues: CASSPSGGLRDTQYF.